This TCR beta chain was sequenced during a study of CD8 T cells in ankylosing spondylitis. Study-level findings and limits: According to the report, clones linked to the disease were significantly enriched in matched synovial fluid samples taken from ankylosing spondylitis patients. Prior literature has documented some motif variants in synovial fluid and blood from reactive arthritis. Characteristic, it appeared, of ankylosing spondylitis blood was a TCR beta motif of about eight highly homologous variants.

Using quantitative 5'-RACE with molecular barcodes, the authors made TCR beta libraries. TCRdb recomputed calls from the 5' RACE reads with MiXCR, one row per CDR3 protein. The sample includes a few hundred thousand distinct CDR3 sequences, 6.5% to 10% of them seen just once. The CDR3 runs 14 residues. V was pared by 7 bases and J by 1 base, with 5 bases of the junction left unmatched. CDR1 is MNHNS and CDR2 is SASEGT in the germline V gene. A word on this clonotype: The antigen remains undetermined.

Material for sequencing was blood, either unsorted or a sorted T cell fraction (not recorded which). This clonotype was obtained from a male donor with ankylosing spondylitis. V gene TRBV6-1 combines with J gene TRBJ1-2, with TRBD1 matching over 8 bases. CDR3 DNA: TGTGCCAGCACCTATACAGGGGGTAACTATGGCTACACCTTC. Protein product: CASTYTGGNYGYTF.